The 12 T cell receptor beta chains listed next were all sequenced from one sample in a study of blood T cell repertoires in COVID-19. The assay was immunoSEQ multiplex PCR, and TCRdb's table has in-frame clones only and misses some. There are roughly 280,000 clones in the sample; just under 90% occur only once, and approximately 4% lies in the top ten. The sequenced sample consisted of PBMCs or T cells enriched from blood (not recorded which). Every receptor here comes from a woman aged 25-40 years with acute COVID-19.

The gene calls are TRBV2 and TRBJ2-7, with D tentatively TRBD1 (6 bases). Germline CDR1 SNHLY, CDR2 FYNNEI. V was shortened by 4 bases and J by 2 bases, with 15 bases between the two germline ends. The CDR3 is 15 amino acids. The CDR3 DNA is TGTGCCAGCAGTGTGGGGACACCCGATCCCTACGAGCAGTACTTC. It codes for CASSVGTPDPYEQYF.

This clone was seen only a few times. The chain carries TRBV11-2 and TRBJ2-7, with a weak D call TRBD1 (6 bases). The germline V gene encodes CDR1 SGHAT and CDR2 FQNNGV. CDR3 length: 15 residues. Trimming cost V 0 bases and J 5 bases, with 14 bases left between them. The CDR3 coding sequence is TGTGCCAGCAGCTTAGAGGTGGGGGCTAGGGACGAGCAGTACTTC. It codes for CASSLEVGARDEQYF.

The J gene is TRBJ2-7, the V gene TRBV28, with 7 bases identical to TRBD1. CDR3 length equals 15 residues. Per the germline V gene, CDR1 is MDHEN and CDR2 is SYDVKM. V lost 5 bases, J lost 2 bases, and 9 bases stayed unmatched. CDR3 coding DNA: TGTGCCAGCAGTGAAGGGACAGCGAGGCCCTACGAGCAGTACTTC. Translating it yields CASSEGTARPYEQYF.

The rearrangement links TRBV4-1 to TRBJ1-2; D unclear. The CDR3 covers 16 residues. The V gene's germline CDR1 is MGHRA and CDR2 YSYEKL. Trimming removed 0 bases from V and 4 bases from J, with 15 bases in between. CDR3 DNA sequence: TGCGCCAGCAGCCAAGACTTAGTGACACTAGCCTATGGCTACACCTTC. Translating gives CASSQDLVTLAYGYTF.

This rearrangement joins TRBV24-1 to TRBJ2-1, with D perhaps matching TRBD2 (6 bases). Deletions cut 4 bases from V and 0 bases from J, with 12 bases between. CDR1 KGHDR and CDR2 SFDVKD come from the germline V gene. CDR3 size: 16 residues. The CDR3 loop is CATSDRRDSSYNEQFF. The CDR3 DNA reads TGTGCCACCAGTGACAGGCGGGACTCCTCCTACAATGAGCAGTTCTTC.

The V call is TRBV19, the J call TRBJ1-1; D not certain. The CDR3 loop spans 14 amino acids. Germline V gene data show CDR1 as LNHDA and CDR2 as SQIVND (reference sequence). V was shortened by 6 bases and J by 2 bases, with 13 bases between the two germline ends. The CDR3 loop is CASSLGRQNTEAFF. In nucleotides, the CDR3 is TGTGCCAGTAGCCTCGGAAGACAAAACACTGAAGCTTTCTTT.

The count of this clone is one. DNA for the CDR3: TGTGCCAGCCAGGGGAGCTCCTATAATTCACCCCTCCACTTT. Amino acid sequence: CASQGSSYNSPLHF. This rearrangement joins TRBV19 to TRBJ1-6, with D possibly being TRBD1 (6 bases). Trimming shortened V by 9 bases and J by 0 bases, and 9 bases separated the two germline ends. Germline CDR1 is LNHDA and CDR2 is SQIVND (reference sequence). The CDR3 length is 14 residues. Full variable domain (missing parts from reference TRBV19 and TRBJ1-6): DGGITQSPKYLFRKEGQNVTLSCEQNLNHDAMYWYRQDPGQGLRLIYYSQIVNDFQKGDIAEGYSVSREKKESFPLTVTSAQKNPTAFYLCASQGSSYNSPLHFGNGTRLTVT.

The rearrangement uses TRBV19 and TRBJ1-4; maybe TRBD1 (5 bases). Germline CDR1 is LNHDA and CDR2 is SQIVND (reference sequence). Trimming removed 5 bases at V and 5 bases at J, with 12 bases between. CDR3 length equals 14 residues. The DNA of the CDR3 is TGTGCCAGTAGTGGAGGGACCGCGAATGAAAAACTGTTTTTT. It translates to CASSGGTANEKLFF.

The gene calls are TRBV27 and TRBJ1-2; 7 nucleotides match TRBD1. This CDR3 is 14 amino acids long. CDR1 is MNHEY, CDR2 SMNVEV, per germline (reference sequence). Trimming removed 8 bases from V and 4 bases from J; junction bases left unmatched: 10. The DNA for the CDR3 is TGTGCCAGCTCCGGTCAGGGGGTGGGCTATGGCTACACCTTC. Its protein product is CASSGQGVGYGYTF.

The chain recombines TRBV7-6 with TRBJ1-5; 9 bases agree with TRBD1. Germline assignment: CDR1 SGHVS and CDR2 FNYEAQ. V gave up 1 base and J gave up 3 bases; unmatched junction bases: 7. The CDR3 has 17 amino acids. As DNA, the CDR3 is TGTGCCAGCAGCTTAGTGCCTGGACAGGGGATCAATCAGCCCCAGCATTTT. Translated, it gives CASSLVPGQGINQPQHF. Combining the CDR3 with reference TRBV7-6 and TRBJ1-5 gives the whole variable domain GAGVSQSPRYKVTKRGQDVALRCDPISGHVSLYWYRQALGQGPEFLTYFNYEAQQDKSGLPNDRFSAERPEGSISTLTIQRTEQRDSAMYRCASSLVPGQGINQPQHFGDGTRLSIL.

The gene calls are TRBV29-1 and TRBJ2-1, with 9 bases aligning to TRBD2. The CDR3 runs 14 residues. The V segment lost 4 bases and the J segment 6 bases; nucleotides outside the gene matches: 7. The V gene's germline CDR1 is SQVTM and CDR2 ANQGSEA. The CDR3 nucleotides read TGCAGCGTTGCAGGACTAGCGTTCATCAATGAGCAGTTCTTC. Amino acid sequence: CSVAGLAFINEQFF.

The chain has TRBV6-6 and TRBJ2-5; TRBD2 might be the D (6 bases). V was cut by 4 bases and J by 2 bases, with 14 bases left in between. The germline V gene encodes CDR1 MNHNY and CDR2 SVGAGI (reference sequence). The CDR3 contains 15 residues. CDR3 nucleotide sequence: TGTGCCAGCAGTTTGGGTAGCGGAGGACAAGAGACCCAGTACTTC. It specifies CASSLGSGGQETQYF.